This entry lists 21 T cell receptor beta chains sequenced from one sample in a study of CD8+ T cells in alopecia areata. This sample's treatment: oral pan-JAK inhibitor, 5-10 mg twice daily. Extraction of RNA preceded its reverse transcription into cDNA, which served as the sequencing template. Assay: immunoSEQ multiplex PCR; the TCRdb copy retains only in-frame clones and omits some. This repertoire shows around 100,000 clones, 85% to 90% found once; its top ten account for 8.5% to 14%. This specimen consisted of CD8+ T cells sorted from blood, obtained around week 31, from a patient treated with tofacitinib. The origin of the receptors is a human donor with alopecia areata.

This CDR3 is CASSFRGPQHF. The DNA for the CDR3 is TGTGCCAGCAGCTTCCGCGGGCCCCAGCATTTT. The V and J genes are TRBV7-8 and TRBJ1-5; D unclear. The CDR3 extends over 11 amino acids. Germline CDR1 reads SGHVS; CDR2 reads FQNEAQ. The V gene lost 3 bases and the J gene lost 9 bases, with 6 bases spanning the gap.

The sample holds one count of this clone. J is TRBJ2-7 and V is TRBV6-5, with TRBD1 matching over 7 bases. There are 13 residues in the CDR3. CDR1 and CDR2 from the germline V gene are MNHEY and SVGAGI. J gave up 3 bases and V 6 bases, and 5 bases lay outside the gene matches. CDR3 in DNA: TGTGCCAGCAGCCCTACAGGGGACTACGAGCAGTACTTC. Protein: CASSPTGDYEQYF.

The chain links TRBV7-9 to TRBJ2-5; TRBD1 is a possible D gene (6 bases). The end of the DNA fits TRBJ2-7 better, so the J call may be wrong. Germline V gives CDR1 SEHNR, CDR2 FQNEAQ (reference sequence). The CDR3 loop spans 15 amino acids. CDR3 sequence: CASSSGSGDTYEQYF. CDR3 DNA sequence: TGTGCCAGCAGCTCCGGGTCTGGGGACACCTACGAGCAGTACTTC.

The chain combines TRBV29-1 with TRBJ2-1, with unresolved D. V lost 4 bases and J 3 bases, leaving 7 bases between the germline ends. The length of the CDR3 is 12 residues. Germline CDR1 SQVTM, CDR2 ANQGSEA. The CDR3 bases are TGCAGCGTTGCCCTCCACTACAATGAGCAGTTCTTC. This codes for CSVALHYNEQFF.

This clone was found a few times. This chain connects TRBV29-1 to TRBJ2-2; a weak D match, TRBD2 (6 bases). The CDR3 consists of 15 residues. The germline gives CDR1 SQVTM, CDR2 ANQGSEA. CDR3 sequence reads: CGVEPGTVNTGELFF. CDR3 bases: TGCGGGGTGGAACCCGGGACTGTTAACACCGGGGAGCTGTTTTTT.

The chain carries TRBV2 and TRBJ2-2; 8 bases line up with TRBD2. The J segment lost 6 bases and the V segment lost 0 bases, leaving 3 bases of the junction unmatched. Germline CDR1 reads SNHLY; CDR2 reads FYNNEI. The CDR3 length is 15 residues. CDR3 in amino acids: CASSEAVAGPGELFF. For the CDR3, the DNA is TGTGCCAGCAGTGAAGCAGTAGCGGGACCCGGGGAGCTGTTTTTT.

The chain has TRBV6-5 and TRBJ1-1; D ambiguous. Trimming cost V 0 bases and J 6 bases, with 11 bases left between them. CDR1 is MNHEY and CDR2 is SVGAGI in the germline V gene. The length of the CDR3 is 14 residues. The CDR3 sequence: CASSYSMRGAEAFF. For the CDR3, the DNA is TGTGCCAGCAGTTACTCGATGCGAGGAGCTGAAGCTTTCTTT.

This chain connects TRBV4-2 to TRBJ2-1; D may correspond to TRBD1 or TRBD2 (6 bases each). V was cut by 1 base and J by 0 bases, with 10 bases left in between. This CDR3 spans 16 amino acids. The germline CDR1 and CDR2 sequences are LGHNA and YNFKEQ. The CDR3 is CASSQAEGGSYNEQFF. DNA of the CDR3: TGTGCCAGCAGCCAAGCCGAGGGGGGCTCCTACAATGAGCAGTTCTTC.

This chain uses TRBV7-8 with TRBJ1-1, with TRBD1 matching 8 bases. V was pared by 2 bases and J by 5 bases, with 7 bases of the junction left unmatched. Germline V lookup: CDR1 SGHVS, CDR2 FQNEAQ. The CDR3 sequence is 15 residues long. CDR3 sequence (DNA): TGTGCCAGCAGCTTACTCGGACAGGGCCGGACTGAAGCTTTCTTT. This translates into CASSLLGQGRTEAFF.

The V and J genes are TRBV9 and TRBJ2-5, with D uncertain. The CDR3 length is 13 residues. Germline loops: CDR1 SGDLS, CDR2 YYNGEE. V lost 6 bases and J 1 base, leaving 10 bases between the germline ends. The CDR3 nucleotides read TGTGCCAGCACAGGCAGCCTCCAAGAGACCCAGTACTTC. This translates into CASTGSLQETQYF.

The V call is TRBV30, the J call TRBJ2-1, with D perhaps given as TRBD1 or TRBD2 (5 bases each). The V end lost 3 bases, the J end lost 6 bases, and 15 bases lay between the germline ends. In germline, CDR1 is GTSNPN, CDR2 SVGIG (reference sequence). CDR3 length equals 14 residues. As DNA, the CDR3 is TGTGCCTGGAGCGAGGGGCCCGCGGTCAATGAGCAGTTCTTC. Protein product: CAWSEGPAVNEQFF. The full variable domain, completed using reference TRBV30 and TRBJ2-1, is SQTIHQWPATLVQPVGSPLSLECTVEGTSNPNLYWYRQAAGRGLQLLFYSVGIGQISSEVPQNLSASRPQDRQFILSSKKLLLSDSGFYLCAWSEGPAVNEQFFGPGTRLTVL.

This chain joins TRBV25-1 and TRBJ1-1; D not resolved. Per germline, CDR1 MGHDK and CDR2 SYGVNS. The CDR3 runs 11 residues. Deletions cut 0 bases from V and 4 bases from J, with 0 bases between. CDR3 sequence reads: CASSEYTEAFF. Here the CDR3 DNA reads TGTGCCAGCAGTGAATACACTGAAGCTTTCTTT. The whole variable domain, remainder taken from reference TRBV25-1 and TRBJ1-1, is EADIYQTPRYLVIGTGKKITLECSQTMGHDKMYWYQQDPGMELHLIHYSYGVNSTEKGDLSSESTVSRIRTEHFPLTLESARPSHTSQYLCASSEYTEAFFGQGTRLTVV.

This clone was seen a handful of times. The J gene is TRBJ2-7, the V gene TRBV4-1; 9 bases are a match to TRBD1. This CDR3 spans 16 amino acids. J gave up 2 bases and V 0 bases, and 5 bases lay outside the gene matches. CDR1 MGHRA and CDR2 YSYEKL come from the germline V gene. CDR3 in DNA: TGCGCCAGCAGCCAAGAGGGACAGGGACAAACCTACGAGCAGTACTTC. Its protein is CASSQEGQGQTYEQYF.

The CDR3 DNA reads as TGTGCCAGCAGCTTAGAAGGGCGGGAGGTCGATGAGCAGTTCTTC. As protein: CASSLEGREVDEQFF. This sequence joins TRBV7-9 and TRBJ2-1; TRBD2 aligns across 8 bases. Germline V lookup: CDR1 SEHNR, CDR2 FQNEAQ (reference sequence). The CDR3 runs to 15 residues. V shed 1 base and J 8 bases; nucleotides not matched to a gene: 7.

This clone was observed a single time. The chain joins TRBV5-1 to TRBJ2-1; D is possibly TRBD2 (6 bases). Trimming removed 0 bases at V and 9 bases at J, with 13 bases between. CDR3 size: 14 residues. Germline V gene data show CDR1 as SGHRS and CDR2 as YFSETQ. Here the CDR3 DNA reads TGCGCCAGCAGCTTGGCCCCCCTAGCGAGTGAGCAGTTCTTC. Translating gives CASSLAPLASEQFF.

DNA of the CDR3: TGCAGCGGTGAGGGACTGGGAGGGACGACAGATACGCAGTATTTT. Encoded protein: CSGEGLGGTTDTQYF. The chain carries TRBV29-1 and TRBJ2-3; 7 bases line up with TRBD2. V shed 7 bases and J 3 bases; nucleotides not matched to a gene: 13. Per the germline V gene, CDR1 is SQVTM and CDR2 is ANQGSEA. The CDR3 runs 15 residues.

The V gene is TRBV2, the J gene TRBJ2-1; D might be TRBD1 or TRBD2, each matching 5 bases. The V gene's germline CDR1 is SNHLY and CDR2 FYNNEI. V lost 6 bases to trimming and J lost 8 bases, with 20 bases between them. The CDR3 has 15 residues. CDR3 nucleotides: TGTGCCAGCAGCCCTACGGTGGCAGGGACCCATGAGCAGTTCTTC. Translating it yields CASSPTVAGTHEQFF.

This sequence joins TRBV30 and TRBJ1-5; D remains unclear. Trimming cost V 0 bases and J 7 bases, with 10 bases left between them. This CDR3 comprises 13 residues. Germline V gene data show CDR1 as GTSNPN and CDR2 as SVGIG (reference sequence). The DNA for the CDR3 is TGTGCCTGGAGTGTTACAGCCAACCAGCCCCAGCATTTT. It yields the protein CAWSVTANQPQHF.

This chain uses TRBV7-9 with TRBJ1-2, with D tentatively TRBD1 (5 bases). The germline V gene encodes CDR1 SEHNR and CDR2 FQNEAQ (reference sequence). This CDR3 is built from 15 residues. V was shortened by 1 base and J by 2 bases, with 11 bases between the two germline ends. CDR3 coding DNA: TGTGCCAGCAGCTTAGGGCAGCGGACAAACTATGGCTACACCTTC. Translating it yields CASSLGQRTNYGYTF.

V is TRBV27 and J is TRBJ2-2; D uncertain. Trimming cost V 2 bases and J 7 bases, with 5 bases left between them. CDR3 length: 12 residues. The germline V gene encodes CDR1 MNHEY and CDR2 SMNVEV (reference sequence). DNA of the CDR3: TGTGCCAGCAGTTTACGGTTCGGGGAGCTGTTTTTT. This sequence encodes CASSLRFGELFF.

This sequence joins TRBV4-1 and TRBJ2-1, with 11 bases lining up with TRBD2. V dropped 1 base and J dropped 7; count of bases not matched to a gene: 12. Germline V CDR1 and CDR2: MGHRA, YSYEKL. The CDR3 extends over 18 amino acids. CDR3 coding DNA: TGCGCCAGCAGCCAAGGTCCGAGACTAGCGGGGTACAGGAATGAGCAGTTCTTC. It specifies CASSQGPRLAGYRNEQFF.